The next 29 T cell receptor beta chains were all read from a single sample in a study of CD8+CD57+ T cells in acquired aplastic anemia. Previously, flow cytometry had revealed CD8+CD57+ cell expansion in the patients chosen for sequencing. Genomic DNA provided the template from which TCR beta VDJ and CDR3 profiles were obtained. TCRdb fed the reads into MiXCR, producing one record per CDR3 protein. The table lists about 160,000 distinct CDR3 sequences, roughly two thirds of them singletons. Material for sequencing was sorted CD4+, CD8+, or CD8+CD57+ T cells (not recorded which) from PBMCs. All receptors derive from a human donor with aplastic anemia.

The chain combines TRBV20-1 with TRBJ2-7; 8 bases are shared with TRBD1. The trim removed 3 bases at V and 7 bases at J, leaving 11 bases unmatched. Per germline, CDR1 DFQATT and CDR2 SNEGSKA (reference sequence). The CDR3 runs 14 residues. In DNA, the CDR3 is TGCAGTGCTAGGGGATCGGACAGGGTGTGGGAGCAGTACTTC. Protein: CSARGSDRVWEQYF.

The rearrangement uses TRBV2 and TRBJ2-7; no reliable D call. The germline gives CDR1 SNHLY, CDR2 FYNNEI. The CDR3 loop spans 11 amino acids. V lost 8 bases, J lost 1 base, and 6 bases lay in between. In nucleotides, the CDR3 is TGTGCCAGCTTGGAGTCCTACGAGCAGTACTTC. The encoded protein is CASLESYEQYF. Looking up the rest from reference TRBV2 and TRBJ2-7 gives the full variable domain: EPEVTQTPSHQVTQMGQEVILRCVPISNHLYFYWYRQILGQKVEFLVSFYNNEISEKSEIFDDQFSVERPDGSNFTLKIRSTKLEDSAMYFCASLESYEQYFGPGTRLTVT.

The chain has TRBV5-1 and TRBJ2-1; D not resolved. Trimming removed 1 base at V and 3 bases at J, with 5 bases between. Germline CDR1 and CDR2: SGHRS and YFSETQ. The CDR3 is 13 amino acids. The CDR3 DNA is TGCGCCAGCAGCTTGAGGTTCTACAATGAGCAGTTCTTC. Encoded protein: CASSLRFYNEQFF.

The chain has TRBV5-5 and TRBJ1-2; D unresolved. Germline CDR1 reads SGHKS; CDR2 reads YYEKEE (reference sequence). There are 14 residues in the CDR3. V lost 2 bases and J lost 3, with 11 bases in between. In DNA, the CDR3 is TGTGCCAGCAGCTTAGGAGGGAATTACTATGGCTACACCTTC. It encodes CASSLGGNYYGYTF. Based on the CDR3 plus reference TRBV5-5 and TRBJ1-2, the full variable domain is DAGVTQSPTHLIKTRGQQVTLRCSPISGHKSVSWYQQVLGQGPQFIFQYYEKEERGRGNFPDRFSARQFPNYSSELNVNALLLGDSALYLCASSLGGNYYGYTFGSGTRLTVV.

For the CDR3, the DNA is TGCAGCGTTGCACTGGACAGGGTAATAAATGAGCAGTTCTTC. Protein product: CSVALDRVINEQFF. The gene calls are TRBV29-1 and TRBJ2-1; 8 bases agree with TRBD1. With V trimmed by 4 bases and J by 7 bases, 9 bases remained unmatched. CDR1 is SQVTM and CDR2 is ANQGSEA in the germline V gene. The CDR3 is made up of 14 amino acids.

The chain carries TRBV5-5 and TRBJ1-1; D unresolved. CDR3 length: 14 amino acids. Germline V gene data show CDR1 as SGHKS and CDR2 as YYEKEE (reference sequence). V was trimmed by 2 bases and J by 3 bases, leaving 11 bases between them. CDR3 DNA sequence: TGTGCCAGCAGCTTTTGGGAGGAGGACACTGAAGCTTTCTTT. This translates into CASSFWEEDTEAFF.

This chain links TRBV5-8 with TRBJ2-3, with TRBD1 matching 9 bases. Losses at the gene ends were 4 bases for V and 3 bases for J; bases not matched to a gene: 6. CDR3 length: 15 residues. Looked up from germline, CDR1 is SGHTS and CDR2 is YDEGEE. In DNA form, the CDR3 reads TGTGCCAGCAGCACAGGACAGGGGAGGACAGATACGCAGTATTTT. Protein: CASSTGQGRTDTQYF.

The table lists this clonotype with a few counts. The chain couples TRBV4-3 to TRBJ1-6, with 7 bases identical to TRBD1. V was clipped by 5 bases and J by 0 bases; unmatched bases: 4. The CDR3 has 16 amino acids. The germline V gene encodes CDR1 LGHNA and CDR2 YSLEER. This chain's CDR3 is CASSSRGTSYNSPLHF. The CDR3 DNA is TGCGCCAGCAGCTCCAGGGGGACCTCCTATAATTCACCCCTCCACTTT.

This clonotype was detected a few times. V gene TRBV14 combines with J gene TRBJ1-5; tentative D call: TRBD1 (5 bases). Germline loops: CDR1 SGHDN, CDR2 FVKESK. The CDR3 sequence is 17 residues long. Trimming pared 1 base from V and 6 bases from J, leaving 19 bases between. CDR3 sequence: CASSQVDGGGSSQPQHF. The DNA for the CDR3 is TGTGCCAGCAGCCAAGTTGACGGGGGGGGTTCAAGTCAGCCCCAGCATTTT.

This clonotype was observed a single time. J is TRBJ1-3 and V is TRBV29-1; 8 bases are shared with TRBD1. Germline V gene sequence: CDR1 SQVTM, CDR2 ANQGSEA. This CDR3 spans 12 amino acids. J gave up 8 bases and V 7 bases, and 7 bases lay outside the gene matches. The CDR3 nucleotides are TGCAGCGGAAAGACAGGGGAAGACACCATATATTTT. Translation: CSGKTGEDTIYF.

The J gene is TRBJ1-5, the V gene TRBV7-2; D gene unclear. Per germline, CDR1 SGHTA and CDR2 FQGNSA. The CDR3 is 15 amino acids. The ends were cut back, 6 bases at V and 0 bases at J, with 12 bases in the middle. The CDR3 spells CASSLQLNSNQPQHF. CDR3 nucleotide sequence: TGTGCCAGCAGTCTACAGCTGAATAGCAATCAGCCCCAGCATTTT.

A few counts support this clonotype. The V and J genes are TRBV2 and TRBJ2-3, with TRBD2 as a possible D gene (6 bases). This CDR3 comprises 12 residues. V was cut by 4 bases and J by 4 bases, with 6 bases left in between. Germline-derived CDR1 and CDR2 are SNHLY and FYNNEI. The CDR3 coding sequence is TGTGCCAGCAGTGGGGGGGCAGATACGCAGTATTTT. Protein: CASSGGADTQYF. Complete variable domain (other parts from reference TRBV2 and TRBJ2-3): EPEVTQTPSHQVTQMGQEVILRCVPISNHLYFYWYRQILGQKVEFLVSFYNNEISEKSEIFDDQFSVERPDGSNFTLKIRSTKLEDSAMYFCASSGGADTQYFGPGTRLTVL.

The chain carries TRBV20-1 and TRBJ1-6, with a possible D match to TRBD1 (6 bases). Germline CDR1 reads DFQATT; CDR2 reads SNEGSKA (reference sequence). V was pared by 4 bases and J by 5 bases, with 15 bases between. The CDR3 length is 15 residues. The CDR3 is CSATIRQGNNSPLHF. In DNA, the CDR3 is TGCAGTGCTACCATCCGGCAGGGGAATAATTCACCCCTCCACTTT.

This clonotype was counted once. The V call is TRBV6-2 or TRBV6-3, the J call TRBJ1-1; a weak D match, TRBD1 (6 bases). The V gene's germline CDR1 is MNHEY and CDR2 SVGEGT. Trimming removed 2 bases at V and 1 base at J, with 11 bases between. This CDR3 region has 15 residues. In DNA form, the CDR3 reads TGTGCCAGCAGTTACCGTGGGGGGGCGAACACTGAAGCTTTCTTT. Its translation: CASSYRGGANTEAFF.

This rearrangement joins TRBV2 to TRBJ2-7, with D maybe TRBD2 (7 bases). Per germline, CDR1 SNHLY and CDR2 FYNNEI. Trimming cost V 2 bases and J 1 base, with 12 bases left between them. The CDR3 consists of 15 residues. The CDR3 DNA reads TGTGCCAGCAGTGAACCAGGGGAGGGGTCCTACGAGCAGTACTTC. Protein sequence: CASSEPGEGSYEQYF.

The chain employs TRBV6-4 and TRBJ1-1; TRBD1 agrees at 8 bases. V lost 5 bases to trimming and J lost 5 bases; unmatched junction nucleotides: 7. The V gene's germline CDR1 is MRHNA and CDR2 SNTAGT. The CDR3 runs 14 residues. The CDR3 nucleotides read TGTGCCAGCAGTTGGGACGGACAGGGTACTGAAGCTTTCTTT. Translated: CASSWDGQGTEAFF.

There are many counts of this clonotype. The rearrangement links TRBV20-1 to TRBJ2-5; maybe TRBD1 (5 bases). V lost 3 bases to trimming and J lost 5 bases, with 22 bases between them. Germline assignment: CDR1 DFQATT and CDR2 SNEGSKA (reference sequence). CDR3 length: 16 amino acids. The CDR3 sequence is CSASAAPGQGEETQYF. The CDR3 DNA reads TGCAGTGCTAGCGCTGCCCCAGGGCAGGGCGAGGAGACCCAGTACTTC.

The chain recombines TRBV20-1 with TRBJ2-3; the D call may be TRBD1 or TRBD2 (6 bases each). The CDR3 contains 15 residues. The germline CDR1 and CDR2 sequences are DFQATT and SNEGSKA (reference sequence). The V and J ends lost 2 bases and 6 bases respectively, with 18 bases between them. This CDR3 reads CSARQGTPKGDTQYF. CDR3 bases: TGCAGTGCTAGACAGGGGACTCCGAAAGGGGATACGCAGTATTTT.

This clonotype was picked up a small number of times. CDR3 bases: TGTGCCAGCAGCCAGACTAGCGGGGGCCAGTACTTC. Protein sequence: CASSQTSGGQYF. The V gene is TRBV6-4, the J gene TRBJ2-5; 12 nucleotides match TRBD2. Unmatched junction bases numbered 3, after V lost 6 bases and J lost 10 bases. The length of the CDR3 is 12 residues. In germline, CDR1 is MRHNA, CDR2 SNTAGT.

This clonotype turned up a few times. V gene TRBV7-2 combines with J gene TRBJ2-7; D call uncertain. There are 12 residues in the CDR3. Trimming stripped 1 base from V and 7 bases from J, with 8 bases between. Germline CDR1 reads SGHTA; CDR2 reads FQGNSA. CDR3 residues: CASSLERWEQYF. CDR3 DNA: TGTGCCAGCAGCTTAGAGAGGTGGGAGCAGTACTTC.

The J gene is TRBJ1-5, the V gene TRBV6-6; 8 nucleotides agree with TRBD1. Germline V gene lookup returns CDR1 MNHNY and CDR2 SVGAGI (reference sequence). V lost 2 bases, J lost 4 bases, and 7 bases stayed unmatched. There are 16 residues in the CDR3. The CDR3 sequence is CASSYMLDRANQPQHF. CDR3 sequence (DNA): TGTGCCAGCAGTTACATGTTGGACAGGGCTAATCAGCCCCAGCATTTT.

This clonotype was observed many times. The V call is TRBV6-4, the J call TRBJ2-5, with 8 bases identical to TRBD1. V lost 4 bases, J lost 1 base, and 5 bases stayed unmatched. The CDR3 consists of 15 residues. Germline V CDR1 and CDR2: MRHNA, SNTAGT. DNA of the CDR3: TGTGCCAGCAGTGCCGAGACAGGGGCCCAAGAGACCCAGTACTTC. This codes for CASSAETGAQETQYF.

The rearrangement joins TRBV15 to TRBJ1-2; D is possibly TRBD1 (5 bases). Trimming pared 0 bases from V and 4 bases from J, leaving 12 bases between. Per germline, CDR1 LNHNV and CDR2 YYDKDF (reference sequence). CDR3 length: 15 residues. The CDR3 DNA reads TGTGCCACCAGCAGAGACCAGGGCCCCCTCTATGGCTACACCTTC. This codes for CATSRDQGPLYGYTF.

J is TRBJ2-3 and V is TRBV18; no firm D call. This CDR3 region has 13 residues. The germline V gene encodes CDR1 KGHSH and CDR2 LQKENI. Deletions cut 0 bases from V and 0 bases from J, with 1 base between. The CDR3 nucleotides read TGTGCCAGCTCACCACCAAGCACAGATACGCAGTATTTT. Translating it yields CASSPPSTDTQYF. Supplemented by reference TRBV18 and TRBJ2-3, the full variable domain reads NAGVMQNPRHLVRRRGQEARLRCSPMKGHSHVYWYRQLPEEGLKFMVYLQKENIIDESGMPKERFSAEFPKEGPSILRIQQVVRGDSAAYFCASSPPSTDTQYFGPGTRLTVL.

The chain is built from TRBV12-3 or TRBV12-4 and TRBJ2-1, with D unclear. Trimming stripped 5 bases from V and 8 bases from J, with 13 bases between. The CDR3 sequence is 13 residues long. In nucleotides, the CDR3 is TGTGCCAGCAGTCCCGGCAGCCGCTATGAGCAGTTCTTC. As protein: CASSPGSRYEQFF.

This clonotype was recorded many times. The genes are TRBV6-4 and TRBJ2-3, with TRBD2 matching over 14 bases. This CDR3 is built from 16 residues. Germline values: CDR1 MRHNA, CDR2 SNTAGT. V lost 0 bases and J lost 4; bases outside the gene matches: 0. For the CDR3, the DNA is TGTGCCAGCAGTGACTCGACTAGCGGGGGGGCAGATACGCAGTATTTT. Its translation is CASSDSTSGGADTQYF.

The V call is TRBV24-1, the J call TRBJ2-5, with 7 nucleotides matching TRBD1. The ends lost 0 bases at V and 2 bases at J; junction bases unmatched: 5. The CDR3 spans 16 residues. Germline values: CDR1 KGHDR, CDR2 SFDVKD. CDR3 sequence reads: CATSDLETGRQETQYF. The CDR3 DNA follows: TGTGCCACCAGTGATTTGGAGACAGGGCGGCAAGAGACCCAGTACTTC.

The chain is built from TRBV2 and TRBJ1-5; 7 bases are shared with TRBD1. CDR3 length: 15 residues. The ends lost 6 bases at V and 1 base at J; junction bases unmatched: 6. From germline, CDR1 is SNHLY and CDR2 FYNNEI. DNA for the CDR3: TGTGCCAGCAGAGACAGGGTAGGAAGCAATCAGCCCCAGCATTTT. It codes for CASRDRVGSNQPQHF.

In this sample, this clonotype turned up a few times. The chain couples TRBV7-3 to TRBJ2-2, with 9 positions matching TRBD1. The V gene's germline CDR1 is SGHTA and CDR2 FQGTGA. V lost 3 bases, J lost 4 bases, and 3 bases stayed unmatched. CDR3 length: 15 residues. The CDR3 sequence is CASSLGTGSTGELFF. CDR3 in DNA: TGTGCCAGCAGCTTGGGGACAGGGAGCACCGGGGAGCTGTTTTTT.